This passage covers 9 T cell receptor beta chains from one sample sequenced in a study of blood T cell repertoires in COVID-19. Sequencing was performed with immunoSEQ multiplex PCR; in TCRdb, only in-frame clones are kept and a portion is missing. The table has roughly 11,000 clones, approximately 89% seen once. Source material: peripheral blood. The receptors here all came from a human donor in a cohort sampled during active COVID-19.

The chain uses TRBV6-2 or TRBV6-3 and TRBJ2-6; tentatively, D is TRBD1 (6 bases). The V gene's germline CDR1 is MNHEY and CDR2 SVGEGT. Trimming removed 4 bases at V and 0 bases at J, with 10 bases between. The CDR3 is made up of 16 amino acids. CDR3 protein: CASSLTGNSGANVLTF. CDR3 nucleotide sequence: TGTGCCAGCAGTTTAACAGGGAACTCTGGGGCCAACGTCCTGACTTTC.

CDR3 sequence reads: CASSRRTGSGNTIYF. The CDR3 nucleotides are TGTGCCAGCAGCCGCCGGACAGGGTCTGGAAACACCATATATTTT. The gene calls are TRBV27 and TRBJ1-3; 8 bases agree with TRBD1. The CDR3 has 15 residues. Trimming removed 6 bases from V and 1 base from J; junction bases left unmatched: 5. CDR1 is MNHEY and CDR2 is SMNVEV in the germline V gene (reference sequence).

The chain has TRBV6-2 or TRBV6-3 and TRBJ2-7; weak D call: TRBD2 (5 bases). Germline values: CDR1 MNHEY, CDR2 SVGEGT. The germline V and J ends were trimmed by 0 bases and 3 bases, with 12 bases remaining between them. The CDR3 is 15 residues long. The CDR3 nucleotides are TGTGCCAGCAGTTACTCTATCACGGGGAGCTACGAGCAGTACTTC. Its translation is CASSYSITGSYEQYF.

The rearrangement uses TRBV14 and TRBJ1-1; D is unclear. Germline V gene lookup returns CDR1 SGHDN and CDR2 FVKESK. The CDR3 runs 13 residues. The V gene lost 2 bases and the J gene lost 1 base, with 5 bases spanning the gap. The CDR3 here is CASSQLRNTEAFF. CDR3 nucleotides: TGTGCCAGCAGCCAATTGCGGAACACTGAAGCTTTCTTT.

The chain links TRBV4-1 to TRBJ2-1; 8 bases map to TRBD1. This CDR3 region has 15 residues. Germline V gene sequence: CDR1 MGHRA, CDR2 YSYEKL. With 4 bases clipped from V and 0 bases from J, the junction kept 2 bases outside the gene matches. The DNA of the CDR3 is TGCGCCAGCAGCCTGACAGGGGACTCCTACAATGAGCAGTTCTTC. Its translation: CASSLTGDSYNEQFF.

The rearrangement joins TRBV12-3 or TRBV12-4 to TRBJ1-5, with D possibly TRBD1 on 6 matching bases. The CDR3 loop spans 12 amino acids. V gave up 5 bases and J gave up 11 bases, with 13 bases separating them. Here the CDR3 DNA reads TGTGCCAGCAGTCCGCCGGGACAAGCCCAGCATTTT. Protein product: CASSPPGQAQHF.

This CDR3 is CASGILAGPSYEQYF. In DNA, the CDR3 is TGTGCCAGCGGGATACTAGCGGGGCCGTCCTACGAGCAGTACTTC. The chain carries TRBV5-4 and TRBJ2-7, with TRBD2 matching over 10 bases. The CDR3 contains 15 residues. Germline trimming cut 7 bases from V and 1 base from J; bases unmatched to any gene: 8. Germline assignment: CDR1 SGHNT and CDR2 YYREEE (reference sequence).

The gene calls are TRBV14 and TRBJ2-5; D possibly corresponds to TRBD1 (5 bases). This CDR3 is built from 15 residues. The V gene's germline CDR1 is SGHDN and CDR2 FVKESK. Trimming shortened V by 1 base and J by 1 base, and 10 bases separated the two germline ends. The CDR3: CASSQGIQVQETQYF. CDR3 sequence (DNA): TGTGCCAGCAGCCAAGGTATACAGGTCCAAGAGACCCAGTACTTC.

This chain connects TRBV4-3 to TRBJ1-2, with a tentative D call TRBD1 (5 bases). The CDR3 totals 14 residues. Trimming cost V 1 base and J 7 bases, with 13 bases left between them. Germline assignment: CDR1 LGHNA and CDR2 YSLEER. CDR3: CASSQGSSGAGYTF. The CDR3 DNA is TGCGCCAGCAGCCAAGGGAGTTCTGGGGCTGGCTACACCTTC.